These 18 T cell receptor beta chains originate from one sample sequenced in a study of T cell changes during pregnancy in multiple sclerosis. Assay: immunoSEQ multiplex PCR; the TCRdb copy retains only in-frame clones and omits some. This sample yields fewer than 70,000 clones, of which roughly 93% are seen a single time; roughly 1.5% belongs to the top ten. This sample comprised peripheral blood, obtained in the third trimester of pregnancy. The receptors here all came from a female donor with multiple sclerosis, enrolled in a pregnancy study.

For the CDR3, the DNA is TGTGCCAGCAGCTTCTTGGACTTTATTGCGGGGGGGGTCACAGATACGCAGTATTTT. Residues: CASSFLDFIAGGVTDTQYF. J is TRBJ2-3 and V is TRBV13; 9 positions agree with TRBD2. This CDR3 region has 19 residues. Germline V gene sequence: CDR1 PRHDT, CDR2 FYEKMQ (reference sequence). V was pared by 3 bases and J by 2 bases, with 15 bases of the junction left unmatched.

This chain joins TRBV6-6 and TRBJ2-1; 10 bases map to TRBD2. Losses at the gene ends were 5 bases for V and 2 bases for J; bases not matched to a gene: 6. The CDR3 covers 16 residues. CDR1 and CDR2 from the germline V gene are MNHNY and SVGAGI (reference sequence). This chain's CDR3 is CASSLHSGGAYNEQFF. The CDR3 region has the DNA TGTGCCAGCAGTCTACACAGCGGGGGGGCCTACAATGAGCAGTTCTTC.

This chain connects TRBV5-1 to TRBJ2-1, with D possibly matching TRBD2 (7 bases). The germline V gene encodes CDR1 SGHRS and CDR2 YFSETQ. The CDR3 is 16 residues long. V lost 4 bases to trimming and J lost 6 bases, with 20 bases between them. Here the CDR3 DNA reads TGCGCCAGCAGCCGTCTGGGGGGGCAGGGGAGCAATGAGCAGTTCTTC. Its translation is CASSRLGGQGSNEQFF.

This chain links TRBV2 with TRBJ1-6; 9 bases are shared with TRBD1. Germline CDR1 reads SNHLY; CDR2 reads FYNNEI. This CDR3 spans 15 amino acids. The V segment lost 4 bases and the J segment 10 bases; nucleotides outside the gene matches: 8. The CDR3 reads CASSVTGTGLSPLHF. CDR3 in DNA: TGTGCCAGCAGTGTAACCGGGACAGGGTTGTCACCCCTCCACTTT. Full variable domain (rest looked up from reference TRBV2 and TRBJ1-6): EPEVTQTPSHQVTQMGQEVILRCVPISNHLYFYWYRQILGQKVEFLVSFYNNEISEKSEIFDDQFSVERPDGSNFTLKIRSTKLEDSAMYFCASSVTGTGLSPLHFGNGTRLTVT.

The chain is built from TRBV4-3 and TRBJ2-2; 7 bases fit TRBD2. The CDR3 is 18 amino acids. The germline gives CDR1 LGHNA, CDR2 YSLEER. J gave up 0 bases and V 0 bases, and 7 bases lay outside the gene matches. The CDR3 reads CASSQDREGLANTGELFF. DNA of the CDR3: TGCGCCAGCAGCCAAGATAGGGAAGGACTAGCGAACACCGGGGAGCTGTTTTTT.

The chain uses TRBV7-9 and TRBJ2-1; the D gene is possibly TRBD1 (5 bases). The ends were cut back, 1 base at V and 6 bases at J, with 16 bases in the middle. The germline V gene encodes CDR1 SEHNR and CDR2 FQNEAQ (reference sequence). The CDR3 is made up of 16 amino acids. CDR3 sequence reads: CASSLEAGIGSNEQFF. The CDR3 nucleotides read TGTGCCAGCAGCTTAGAGGCAGGGATAGGGTCCAATGAGCAGTTCTTC.

This clone occurred once. The V and J genes are TRBV15 and TRBJ2-3; D remains unclear. Trimming took off 0 bases at V and 6 bases at J, with 25 bases between the two ends. The germline gives CDR1 LNHNV, CDR2 YYDKDF (reference sequence). The CDR3 has 19 amino acids. The CDR3 bases are TGTGCCACCAGCAGAGAGGCAGTCACCAGATTAGGAGCCTATGATACGCAGTATTTT. Translation: CATSREAVTRLGAYDTQYF.

The chain links TRBV5-6 to TRBJ1-1; maybe TRBD1 (6 bases). The CDR3 has 13 residues. Germline-derived CDR1 and CDR2 are SGHDT and YYEEEE. V lost 2 bases, J lost 11 bases, and 16 bases lay in between. This CDR3 is CASSFGQPGTAFF. CDR3 in DNA: TGTGCCAGCAGCTTCGGACAGCCTGGGACGGCTTTCTTT. Supplemented by reference TRBV5-6 and TRBJ1-1, the full variable domain reads DAGVTQSPTHLIKTRGQQVTLRCSPKSGHDTVSWYQQALGQGPQFIFQYYEEEERQRGNFPDRFSGHQFPNYSSELNVNALLLGDSALYLCASSFGQPGTAFFGQGTRLTVV.

The chain uses TRBV5-1 and TRBJ2-5, with 12 bases matching TRBD2. J lost 5 bases, V lost 3 bases, and 8 bases had no gene match. There are 16 residues in the CDR3. Germline V gene lookup returns CDR1 SGHRS and CDR2 YFSETQ. For the CDR3, the DNA is TGCGCCAGCAGCTCTTCACTAGCGGGGGGAGGGGAGACCCAGTACTTC. Translated, it gives CASSSSLAGGGETQYF.

The chain couples TRBV6-1 to TRBJ2-2, with TRBD2 matching 8 bases. From germline, CDR1 is MNHNS and CDR2 SASEGT. V gave up 4 bases and J gave up 5 bases; unmatched junction bases: 12. The CDR3 runs 17 residues. Here the CDR3 reads CASSAGRGSGETGELFF. DNA of the CDR3: TGTGCCAGCAGTGCCGGGCGGGGTAGCGGGGAAACCGGGGAGCTGTTTTTT.

Written as DNA, the CDR3 is TGTGCCAGCAAGTTTAGCGGGCCTTACAATGAGCAGTTCTTC. Translating it yields CASKFSGPYNEQFF. The rearrangement uses TRBV28 and TRBJ2-1; 7 bases are a match to TRBD2. Trimming took 7 bases from V and 4 from J; bases not matched to a gene: 7. The CDR3 spans 14 residues. CDR1 is MDHEN and CDR2 is SYDVKM in the germline V gene.

CDR3 nucleotide sequence: TGTGCCAGCAGCGGCAGGGACAGGTCCTACGAGCAGTACTTC. Translated, it gives CASSGRDRSYEQYF. The chain combines TRBV2 with TRBJ2-7; 8 positions match TRBD1. The CDR3 extends over 14 amino acids. The trim removed 6 bases at V and 1 base at J, leaving 5 bases unmatched. Germline assignment: CDR1 SNHLY and CDR2 FYNNEI.

The rearrangement links TRBV10-1 to TRBJ2-3, with TRBD2 matching 8 bases. Germline V gives CDR1 WNHNN, CDR2 SYGVQD (reference sequence). The CDR3 length is 15 residues. V shed 2 bases and J 6 bases; nucleotides not matched to a gene: 7. The CDR3 reads CASSEVGSGADTQYF. CDR3 DNA: TGCGCCAGCAGTGAGGTCGGTAGCGGGGCCGATACGCAGTATTTT.

V usage is TRBV10-3 and J usage is TRBJ2-1, with 11 bases matching TRBD2. This CDR3 comprises 15 residues. Trimming cost V 6 bases and J 3 bases; bases outside gene matches: 4. The germline V gene has CDR1 ENHRY and CDR2 SYGVKD. The CDR3 reads CAISVSGGDYNEQFF. CDR3 sequence (DNA): TGTGCCATCAGCGTTAGCGGGGGGGACTACAATGAGCAGTTCTTC.

The chain has TRBV5-1 and TRBJ1-2; D is ambiguous. Germline lookup yields CDR1 SGHRS and CDR2 YFSETQ. There are 14 residues in the CDR3. The V gene lost 4 bases and the J gene lost 5 bases, with 15 bases spanning the gap. CDR3 sequence: CASSPGAGSYGYTF. CDR3 DNA: TGCGCCAGCAGCCCCGGCGCAGGTTCATATGGCTACACCTTC.

The chain combines TRBV4-3 with TRBJ2-7; D is perhaps TRBD2 (6 bases). CDR3 length equals 15 residues. The V gene's germline CDR1 is LGHNA and CDR2 YSLEER. V shed 6 bases and J shed 2 bases, with 17 bases lying between them. As DNA, the CDR3 is TGCGCCAGCAGTCGCGGGGTTGGGTTAGCCTACGAGCAGTACTTC. As protein: CASSRGVGLAYEQYF.

The rearrangement links TRBV7-9 to TRBJ1-1; D perhaps matches TRBD1 (5 bases). Germline V CDR1 and CDR2: SEHNR, FQNEAQ (reference sequence). The CDR3 sequence is 13 residues long. V was clipped by 1 base and J by 6 bases, with 9 bases between them. This CDR3 is CASSLEPGPEAFF. The DNA of the CDR3 is TGTGCCAGCAGCTTAGAGCCAGGGCCTGAAGCTTTCTTT.

The chain carries TRBV2 and TRBJ1-5; TRBD1 aligns across 8 bases. V was clipped by 0 bases and J by 7 bases; unmatched bases: 11. The germline V gene encodes CDR1 SNHLY and CDR2 FYNNEI. The CDR3 contains 17 residues. This CDR3 reads CASSEAGARTGSQPQHF. The CDR3 nucleotides are TGTGCCAGCAGTGAAGCGGGGGCCCGGACAGGGAGCCAGCCCCAGCATTTT.